The 14 T cell receptor beta chains reported below all come from one sample, sequenced in a study of shared clonotypes between healthy human individuals. Here immunoSEQ multiplex PCR was the method, and the copy in TCRdb shows in-frame clones only, minus some. The table lists more than 2 million clones, approximately 94% of them singletons, with roughly 0.13% in the top ten. Input material: naive CD4+ T cells sorted from blood. Stated subset: CD45RA+ positively selected. The receptors here all came from a man between 18 and 29 years old in good health.

The chain carries TRBV5-1 and TRBJ2-1; TRBD2 matches at 10 bases. This CDR3 has 15 residues. Germline V CDR1 and CDR2: SGHRS, YFSETQ. V gave up 4 bases and J gave up 13 bases; unmatched junction bases: 14. Here the CDR3 reads CASSGSGGTLGNQFF. CDR3 coding DNA: TGCGCCAGCAGCGGTAGCGGGGGGACCCTCGGTAATCAGTTCTTC. The whole variable domain, remainder taken from reference TRBV5-1 and TRBJ2-1, is KAGVTQTPRYLIKTRGQQVTLSCSPISGHRSVSWYQQTPGQGLQFLFEYFSETQRNKGNFPGRFSGRQFSNSRSEMNVSTLELGDSALYLCASSGSGGTLGNQFFGPGTRLTVL.

This clone was observed a few times. V and J are TRBV9 and TRBJ2-1; a possible D gene is TRBD1 (5 bases). The CDR3 has 13 residues. Trimming removed 0 bases from V and 9 bases from J, with 10 bases in between. The germline gives CDR1 SGDLS, CDR2 YYNGEE. CDR3 DNA: TGTGCCAGCAGCGTAGATCAGGGTACTGAGCAGTTCTTC. Translation gives CASSVDQGTEQFF. Variable domain in full (rest from reference TRBV9 and TRBJ2-1): DSGVTQTPKHLITATGQRVTLRCSPRSGDLSVYWYQQSLDQGLQFLIQYYNGEERAKGNILERFSAQQFPDLHSELNLSSLELGDSALYFCASSVDQGTEQFFGPGTRLTVL.

The CDR3 sequence: CASSLPQGEQYF. CDR3 DNA sequence: TGCGCCAGCAGCTTACCACAGGGTGAGCAGTACTTC. This rearrangement joins TRBV5-1 to TRBJ2-7, with D perhaps TRBD1 (6 bases). Trimming shortened V by 2 bases and J by 7 bases, and 10 bases separated the two germline ends. From germline, CDR1 is SGHRS and CDR2 YFSETQ. CDR3 length: 12 residues.

To note about this clone: This CDR3 is also generated by other DNA sequences in the sample. This sequence joins TRBV7-9 and TRBJ1-1; D is uncertain. Per germline, CDR1 SEHNR and CDR2 FQNEAQ (reference sequence). Deletions cut 0 bases from V and 0 bases from J, with 5 bases between. The CDR3 extends over 14 amino acids. CDR3 protein: CASSLAGVNTEAFF. CDR3 nucleotide sequence: TGTGCCAGCAGCTTAGCAGGCGTGAACACTGAAGCTTTCTTT.

The genes are TRBV19 and TRBJ2-3, with 13 bases lining up with TRBD2. The germline V gene encodes CDR1 LNHDA and CDR2 SQIVND (reference sequence). The V segment lost 7 bases and the J segment 5 bases; nucleotides outside the gene matches: 9. This CDR3 contains 16 residues. The CDR3 DNA is TGTGCCAGTAAAAGAGGGACTAGCGGGACAGGAGATACGCAGTATTTT. It is translated as CASKRGTSGTGDTQYF.

A few counts support this clone. The V gene is TRBV30, the J gene TRBJ2-7, with TRBD1 identical over 8 bases. This CDR3 is built from 15 residues. The germline V gene encodes CDR1 GTSNPN and CDR2 SVGIG (reference sequence). V shed 0 bases and J 5 bases; nucleotides not matched to a gene: 9. The CDR3 here is CAWSVRGRGHDEQYF. CDR3 coding DNA: TGTGCCTGGAGTGTACGCGGCAGGGGGCACGACGAGCAGTACTTC.

V and J are TRBV7-9 and TRBJ2-1; D unclear. CDR1 and CDR2 (germline): SEHNR, FQNEAQ (reference sequence). The CDR3 runs to 15 residues. Between the trimmed V and J ends, which lost 5 bases and 6 bases, there was a span of 17 bases. In DNA form, the CDR3 reads TGTGCCAGCAGCCCCAACTGGGGAAGAGGCAATGAGCAGTTCTTC. Its translation is CASSPNWGRGNEQFF.

The V gene is TRBV20-1, the J gene TRBJ1-1; D not certain. The V gene's germline CDR1 is DFQATT and CDR2 SNEGSKA (reference sequence). The CDR3 is 11 amino acids. The V and J ends lost 5 bases and 5 bases respectively, with 9 bases between them. DNA of the CDR3: TGCAGTGCTGAAAAGAGGACTGAAGCTTTCTTT. Residues: CSAEKRTEAFF.

V gene TRBV5-1 combines with J gene TRBJ1-1; TRBD1 aligns across 7 bases. CDR1 and CDR2 (germline): SGHRS, YFSETQ. The CDR3 loop spans 14 amino acids. V lost 1 base and J lost 5; bases outside the gene matches: 5. The CDR3 DNA sequence: TGCGCCAGCAGCTTGAAGCAGGGGGAGACTGAAGCTTTCTTT. This codes for CASSLKQGETEAFF.

To note about this clone: Other DNA sequences from this sample encode an identical CDR3 as well. The V and J genes are TRBV6-1 and TRBJ2-7; tentatively, D is TRBD1 (6 bases). The CDR3 runs to 13 residues. Germline V gene data show CDR1 as MNHNS and CDR2 as SASEGT. Trimming removed 4 bases from V and 3 bases from J, with 10 bases in between. The CDR3 nucleotides are TGTGCCAGCAGTGTCGACAGGAGCTACGAGCAGTACTTC. Its protein product is CASSVDRSYEQYF.

The rearrangement links TRBV14 to TRBJ2-5, with TRBD2 matching over 12 bases. Germline V gives CDR1 SGHDN, CDR2 FVKESK. The V and J ends lost 4 bases and 2 bases, in that order; junction bases with no gene match: 2. This CDR3 has 15 amino acids. CDR3 DNA sequence: TGTGCCAGCAGCCGAGGACTAGCGGGGCAAGAGACCCAGTACTTC. Translated, it gives CASSRGLAGQETQYF.

The rearrangement joins TRBV10-3 to TRBJ2-3; tentative D call: TRBD2 (6 bases). The CDR3 is 15 residues long. CDR1 and CDR2 (germline): ENHRY, SYGVKD. Trimming removed 2 bases from V and 5 bases from J, with 14 bases in between. This CDR3 reads CAISEPGEVGDTQYF. CDR3 in DNA: TGTGCCATCAGTGAGCCGGGGGAGGTGGGAGATACGCAGTATTTT.

The chain joins TRBV18 to TRBJ2-2; 10 bases align to TRBD2. Trimming took 0 bases from V and 6 from J; bases not matched to a gene: 4. Germline V gene data show CDR1 as KGHSH and CDR2 as LQKENI. This CDR3 is built from 16 residues. In DNA form, the CDR3 reads TGTGCCAGCTCACCACCAAGCGGGAGGGCCGCCGGGGAGCTGTTTTTT. As protein: CASSPPSGRAAGELFF.

The chain uses TRBV21-1 and TRBJ2-7; the table's D call of TRBD1 was not tested on the DNA. TRBV21-1 constitutes a pseudogene. This CDR3 spans 16 amino acids. For the CDR3, the DNA is TGTGCCAGCAGCAAAGAAGGCACAGGAAGGTTGTACGAGCAGTACTTC. Translating gives CASSKEGTGRLYEQYF.